Shown below are 10 T cell receptor beta chains from a single sample sequenced in a study of T-cell memory formation after mild COVID-19. One entry per CDR3 protein results from TCRdb running MiXCR on the 5' RACE reads. The sample contains 250,000 to 350,000 distinct CDR3 sequences, approximately 16% of which appear only once. The sequenced sample consisted of PBMCs or a T cell subset sorted from them (not recorded which). The receptors come from a man aged 18-30 years who had mild COVID-19 (a few samples of this study predate the infection). Cell type and time point are not known.

The chain combines TRBV9 with TRBJ2-3; D is undetermined. Germline V lookup: CDR1 SGDLS, CDR2 YYNGEE. With 8 bases removed from V and 4 bases from J, the gap between germline ends came to 20 bases. The CDR3 sequence is 15 residues long. The CDR3 loop is CARAGPFQDPDTQYF. In DNA form, the CDR3 reads TGTGCCAGGGCCGGGCCATTCCAGGATCCAGATACGCAGTATTTT.

This clonotype was seen many times. The J gene is TRBJ2-2, the V gene TRBV5-1; no clear D. Trimming removed 0 bases from V and 3 bases from J, with 6 bases in between. Germline V CDR1 and CDR2: SGHRS, YFSETQ. The CDR3 consists of 14 residues. CDR3 nucleotides: TGCGCCAGCAGCTTGGCAGGCGACACCGGGGAGCTGTTTTTT. Residues: CASSLAGDTGELFF.

The CDR3 sequence is CSVGGLGEQYF. CDR3 coding DNA: TGCAGCGTAGGGGGCTTGGGCGAGCAGTACTTC. The chain carries TRBV29-1 and TRBJ2-7, with 7 bases lining up with TRBD1. Germline V gives CDR1 SQVTM, CDR2 ANQGSEA. The CDR3 is made up of 11 amino acids. After removal of 6 bases from V and 6 bases from J, the junction contained 5 bases not matched to a gene.

The genes are TRBV5-1 and TRBJ2-2; 10 bases fit TRBD1. The V and J ends lost 4 bases and 6 bases, in that order; junction bases with no gene match: 9. Germline V CDR1 and CDR2: SGHRS, YFSETQ. This CDR3 comprises 16 residues. The CDR3 here is CASSTSGTGEPGELFF. The CDR3 DNA sequence: TGCGCCAGCAGCACCTCCGGGACAGGGGAGCCCGGGGAGCTGTTTTTT.

V gene TRBV6-2 or TRBV6-3 combines with J gene TRBJ1-2; D gene uncertain. Germline values: CDR1 MNHEY, CDR2 SVGEGT. The CDR3 has 13 residues. The V end lost 2 bases, the J end lost 4 bases, and 8 bases lay between the germline ends. The CDR3 protein is CASSYERTYGYTF. The DNA of the CDR3 is TGTGCCAGCAGTTACGAGCGTACCTATGGCTACACCTTC.

This clonotype was seen ten or more times. This chain connects TRBV7-9 to TRBJ1-6, with D possibly matching TRBD1 (6 bases). Trimming removed 5 bases at V and 14 bases at J, with 19 bases between. The CDR3 has 14 amino acids. CDR1 is SEHNR and CDR2 is FQNEAQ in the germline V gene (reference sequence). DNA of the CDR3: TGTGCCAGCAGCCGGGACACTGACTCCCTCGCCCTCCACTTT. Protein: CASSRDTDSLALHF.

This clonotype was seen a handful of times. The rearrangement links TRBV7-8 to TRBJ2-2; TRBD1 might be the D (5 bases). Germline V gives CDR1 SGHVS, CDR2 FQNEAQ. CDR3 length: 15 residues. Trimming took off 4 bases at V and 0 bases at J, with 9 bases between the two ends. CDR3 sequence (DNA): TGTGCCAGCAGCTCGAGGACAACGAACACCGGGGAGCTGTTTTTT. This translates into CASSSRTTNTGELFF.

The chain recombines TRBV10-3 with TRBJ2-7; no firm D call. V was clipped by 3 bases and J by 3 bases, with 3 bases between them. CDR1 is ENHRY and CDR2 is SYGVKD in the germline V gene. The CDR3 totals 11 residues. In nucleotides, the CDR3 is TGTGCCATCAGTGACAACTACGAGCAGTACGTC. This encodes CAISDNYEQYV.

The chain is built from TRBV11-2 and TRBJ2-3; 7 bases map to TRBD1. The germline V gene has CDR1 SGHAT and CDR2 FQNNGV. The CDR3 loop spans 15 amino acids. Trimming took 5 bases from V and 0 from J; bases not matched to a gene: 5. This CDR3 reads CASSRGGRSTDTQYF. DNA of the CDR3: TGTGCCAGCAGCCGAGGGGGCAGAAGCACAGATACGCAGTATTTT.

This clonotype turned up a few times. The rearrangement joins TRBV25-1 to TRBJ1-2; D might be TRBD1 (6 bases). CDR1 is MGHDK, CDR2 SYGVNS, per germline. V shed 2 bases and J shed 5 bases, with 15 bases lying between them. CDR3 size: 15 residues. The CDR3 DNA reads as TGTGCCAGCAGTGAAGTCGGCCAGGGGTTTTATGGCTACACCTTC. Protein product: CASSEVGQGFYGYTF.